This T cell receptor beta chain is from a study of CXCR3-negative and CXCR3-positive naive CD8 T cells. For the study at large: TRB reads totalled about 140 million, about 1.5 +/- 0.3 million per library.

Remarks on this clonotype: Its antigen is currently unknown.

UMI labels and 5' RACE were used to prepare the TRB cDNA libraries. TCRdb reprocessed the 5' RACE reads, with one entry per CDR3 protein and no DNA. Its listing shows around 130,000 distinct CDR3 sequences. This CDR3 has 16 amino acids. Germline V gives CDR1 LGHNA, CDR2 YSLEER. Overall study findings and caveats: Freshly isolated PBMCs were used in most assays, given partial CXCR3 loss after freezing. Diversity in memory CD8+ cells fell much lower than the comparably high levels seen in both naive subsets. CXCR3-expressing naive cells carried TRB CDR3s more hydrophobic than those of CXCR3-negative naive cells.

The TCR was taken from a human donor in good health. Some clones in this sample may be carry-over from other donors' samples. The specimen was naive CXCR3+ CD8+ T cells from blood. Subset indicated: CD45RO-CCR7+CD27+CD95- naive CD8+ T cells expressing CXCR3 (TNR3+). The V gene is TRBV4-3, the J gene TRBJ2-1; TCRdb indicates TRBD2, and absent DNA this call remains unverified. The CDR3 spells CASSQDAGGSRNEQFF.